Sequencing of this T cell receptor (beta chain) was carried out in a study of blood T cell repertoires in COVID-19. About the research overall: The samples span acute and convalescent COVID-19 from the United States, Italy and Spain.

Measured with immunoSEQ multiplex PCR; TCRdb has only the in-frame clones, and not every one. The profile shows some 240,000 clones, approximately 88% of them singletons. V was pared by 6 bases and J by 3 bases, with 17 bases of the junction left unmatched. This CDR3 spans 18 amino acids. Germline V gene data show CDR1 as MNHEY and CDR2 as SMNVEV (reference sequence). Sequencing was performed on PBMCs or T cells enriched from blood (not recorded which). The chain is built from TRBV27 and TRBJ2-7, with TRBD1 matching 10 bases. The sequence came from a woman aged 35 to 49 who had been exposed to COVID-19. CDR3 sequence reads: CASSPRDRGLRSHYEQYF. CDR3 bases: TGTGCCAGCAGCCCCCGGGACAGGGGATTGAGGTCCCACTACGAGCAGTACTTC.